This T cell receptor beta chain appears in the sequencing data of a study of blood T cell repertoires in COVID-19. J was trimmed by 4 bases and V by 5 bases; bases with no gene match: 10. The CDR3 is 15 amino acids. Germline CDR1 SGHTA, CDR2 FQGTGA. This table comes from immunoSEQ multiplex PCR, and its TCRdb copy is limited to in-frame clones, with some not included. The sample includes about 260,000 clones, 86% of them seen just once. V is TRBV7-3 and J is TRBJ2-5, with 7 bases aligning to TRBD2. The sequence came from a man in his forties or fifties with active or convalescent COVID-19. The source material was peripheral blood. The CDR3 coding sequence is TGTGCCAGCAGCCTAAGGGGAGGGAGGGGAGAGACCCAGTACTTC. As protein: CASSLRGGRGETQYF. The full variable domain, its missing parts supplied by reference TRBV7-3 and TRBJ2-5, is GAGVSQTPSNKVTEKGKYVELRCDPISGHTALYWYRQSLGQGPEFLIYFQGTGAADDSGLPNDRFFAVRPEGSVSTLKIQRTERGDSAVYLCASSLRGGRGETQYFGPGTRLLVL.